The 9 T cell receptor beta chains listed next were all sequenced from one sample in a study of blood T cell repertoires in COVID-19. TCRdb keeps only in-frame clones here, not all; method: immunoSEQ multiplex PCR. The data hold about 150,000 clones, with around 84% observed a single time. Sequenced sample: peripheral blood. These TCRs come from a human donor in a cohort sampled during active COVID-19.

The chain employs TRBV18 and TRBJ2-1; 8 bases are a match to TRBD2. J lost 9 bases, V lost 6 bases, and 4 bases had no gene match. CDR3 length: 12 amino acids. Looked up from germline, CDR1 is KGHSH and CDR2 is LQKENI. The CDR3 region is CASSGGGSEQFF. As DNA, the CDR3 is TGTGCCAGCTCTGGCGGGGGGAGTGAGCAGTTCTTC. The variable domain in full, completed from reference TRBV18 and TRBJ2-1, reads NAGVMQNPRHLVRRRGQEARLRCSPMKGHSHVYWYRQLPEEGLKFMVYLQKENIIDESGMPKERFSAEFPKEGPSILRIQQVVRGDSAAYFCASSGGGSEQFFGPGTRLTVL.

A remark on this clone: In the same sample, other DNA sequences code for this CDR3. The chain joins TRBV2 to TRBJ2-5; TRBD2 aligns across 11 bases. The germline V gene encodes CDR1 SNHLY and CDR2 FYNNEI. Trimming cost V 4 bases and J 2 bases; bases outside gene matches: 0. The CDR3 is 14 amino acids. CDR3 sequence reads: CASSGLAGQETQYF. As DNA, the CDR3 is TGTGCCAGCAGTGGACTAGCGGGACAAGAGACCCAGTACTTC.

This chain connects TRBV11-3 to TRBJ1-2; D call uncertain. The CDR3 loop spans 15 amino acids. Trimming shortened V by 4 bases and J by 8 bases, and 20 bases separated the two germline ends. Per germline, CDR1 SGHNT and CDR2 YENEEA. CDR3 residues: CASSSHLGRYKGYTF. The DNA of the CDR3 is TGTGCCAGCAGCTCCCACCTGGGCCGCTATAAAGGCTACACCTTC. Variable domain in full (rest from reference TRBV11-3 and TRBJ1-2): EAGVVQSPRYKIIEKKQPVAFWCNPISGHNTLYWYLQNLGQGPELLIRYENEEAVDDSQLPKDRFSAERLKGVDSTLKIQPAELGDSAVYLCASSSHLGRYKGYTFGSGTRLTVV.

This clone was observed a few times. The V call is TRBV6-5, the J call TRBJ1-2; 12 bases agree with TRBD1. The CDR3 totals 15 residues. CDR1 is MNHEY, CDR2 SVGAGI, per germline. J lost 7 bases, V lost 6 bases, and 9 bases had no gene match. The CDR3 DNA reads as TGTGCCAGCAGAAAGATGGGACAGGGGGCGGGTGGCTACACCTTC. Translating it yields CASRKMGQGAGGYTF.

This sequence joins TRBV2 and TRBJ2-7, with TRBD1 identical over 9 bases. The length of the CDR3 is 13 residues. Unmatched junction bases numbered 6, after V lost 8 bases and J lost 4 bases. Germline V gene lookup returns CDR1 SNHLY and CDR2 FYNNEI. CDR3 loop: CASYRTGEYEQYV. The DNA of the CDR3 is TGTGCCAGCTATAGGACAGGGGAATACGAGCAGTACGTC.

This clone was seen only once. Other DNA sequences from this sample encode an identical CDR3 as well. The chain is built from TRBV29-1 and TRBJ1-1, with a weak D call TRBD1 (5 bases). Germline V CDR1 and CDR2: SQVTM, ANQGSEA. The V end was cut by 6 bases, the J end by 1 base, with 6 bases between. This CDR3 is 11 amino acids long. The CDR3 reads CSVDRNTEAFF. The CDR3 bases are TGCAGCGTAGACAGGAACACTGAAGCTTTCTTT.

The chain joins TRBV5-6 to TRBJ1-2; 7 nucleotides agree with TRBD1. This CDR3 is 13 amino acids long. With V trimmed by 9 bases and J by 5 bases, 10 bases remained unmatched. The germline gives CDR1 SGHDT, CDR2 YYEEEE. DNA for the CDR3: TGTGCCACCACCGGGACAGCTATTTATGGCTACACCTTC. This codes for CATTGTAIYGYTF. Together with reference TRBV5-6 and TRBJ1-2, the CDR3 gives the full variable domain: DAGVTQSPTHLIKTRGQQVTLRCSPKSGHDTVSWYQQALGQGPQFIFQYYEEEERQRGNFPDRFSGHQFPNYSSELNVNALLLGDSALYLCATTGTAIYGYTFGSGTRLTVV.

The chain uses TRBV28 and TRBJ1-5, with D hard to call. V was cut by 8 bases and J by 0 bases, with 11 bases left in between. This CDR3 is built from 14 residues. Germline CDR1 is MDHEN and CDR2 is SYDVKM. For the CDR3, the DNA is TGTGCCAGCGGACGGGGTTATAGCAATCAGCCCCAGCATTTT. Its translation is CASGRGYSNQPQHF. The full variable domain, with the rest looked up from reference TRBV28 and TRBJ1-5, is DVKVTQSSRYLVKRTGEKVFLECVQDMDHENMFWYRQDPGLGLRLIYFSYDVKMKEKGDIPEGYSVSREKKERFSLILESASTNQTSMYLCASGRGYSNQPQHFGDGTRLSIL.

CDR3 coding DNA: TGCGCCAGCAGTCTTCGGGGGGGCAATCAGCCCCAGCATTTT. This gives the protein CASSLRGGNQPQHF. The V call is TRBV5-1, the J call TRBJ1-5, with D perhaps matching TRBD1 (5 bases). CDR1 SGHRS and CDR2 YFSETQ come from the germline V gene. This CDR3 comprises 14 residues. V lost 5 bases and J lost 2, with 11 bases in between.